This T cell receptor (beta chain) was recorded in a study of metastatic and nonmetastatic thyroid tumors. Study-level background: Repertoires from blood and tumor or nodule tissue of malignant and benign thyroid patients were compared.

Points from the study as a whole: Benign nodules were reported to have significantly lower TCR beta diversity than malignant thyroid tumors, in blood and tumor.

Authors' processing steps: CDR3 was compared across clinicopathological groups, and the resulting differences were used to build a distant-metastasis classifier for papillary thyroid cancer. TCRdb reprocessed the PCR reads using MiXCR. TCRdb, not the original authors, processed these V and J calls. The sample consists of more than 10,000 clones, roughly 28% of them appearing once. All patients were treatment-naive before thyroid surgery. This clone was observed many times. What it binds is not known. The germline CDR1 and CDR2 sequences are SGHDT and YYEEEE. The CDR3 sequence is 16 residues long. The V end lost 3 bases, the J end lost 7 bases, and 19 bases lay between the germline ends.

This receptor was obtained from a female donor with papillary thyroid cancer or a benign thyroid nodule (not recorded which). Some clones in this sample may be carry-over from other donors' samples. Sequenced input: tumor tissue. The chain joins TRBV5-6 to TRBJ1-4; the D gene is possibly TRBD1 (5 bases). The CDR3 bases are TGTGCCAGCAGCTCTCGGGGGACTCTACCCCTTGAAAAACTGTTTTTT. Translating gives CASSSRGTLPLEKLFF.